Ten or more counts support the clone carrying this TCR beta chain. What it binds is not known. The source of the sample is a study of T cell repertoires in cytomegalovirus infection. TCRdb analysed the reads with MiXCR anew, one entry per CDR3 protein. This table holds 310,000 or so distinct CDR3 sequences, 15% to 20% found once. Findings of the study overall: Clonotype analysis showed dominance of the ex vivo response by HLA-C-restricted CMV-specific TCR beta clonotypes. Summed frequency of shared TCR beta families picked out CMV carriers who also had the relevant HLA.

The receptor comes from a human donor in good health (CMV status not recorded). Some clones in this sample may be carry-over from other donors' samples. Sequencing input: PBMCs.

Here the CDR3 reads CASSLSGAVPYEQYF. Here the CDR3 DNA reads TGTGCCAGCAGCTTATCGGGGGCGGTCCCCTACGAGCAGTACTTC. The rearrangement joins TRBV7-9 to TRBJ2-7; D might be TRBD1 or TRBD2, each matching 6 bases. Germline V gene data show CDR1 as SEHNR and CDR2 as FQNEAQ (reference sequence). Trimming shortened V by 2 bases and J by 2 bases, and 13 bases separated the two germline ends. The CDR3 sequence is 15 residues long.